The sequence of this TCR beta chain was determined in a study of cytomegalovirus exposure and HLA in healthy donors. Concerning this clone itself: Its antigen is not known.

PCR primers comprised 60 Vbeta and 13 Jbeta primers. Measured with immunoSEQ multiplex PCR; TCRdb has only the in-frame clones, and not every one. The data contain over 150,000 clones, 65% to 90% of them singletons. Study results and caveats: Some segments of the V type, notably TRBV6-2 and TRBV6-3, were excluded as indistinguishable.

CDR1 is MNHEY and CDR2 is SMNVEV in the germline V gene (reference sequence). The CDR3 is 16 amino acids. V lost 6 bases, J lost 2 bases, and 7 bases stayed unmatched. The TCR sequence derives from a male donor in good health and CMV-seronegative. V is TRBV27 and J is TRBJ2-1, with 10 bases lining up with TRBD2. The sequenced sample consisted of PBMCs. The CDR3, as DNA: TGTGCCAGCAGACCAGTAGCGGGGGGCACCTACAATGAGCAGTTCTTC. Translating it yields CASRPVAGGTYNEQFF.